The clone carrying this TCR beta chain came up once. The target antigen is unknown. The germline CDR1 and CDR2 sequences are MNHEY and SVGAGI. CDR3 length: 16 amino acids. The ends lost 2 bases at V and 4 bases at J; junction bases unmatched: 9. The entry originates in a study of cytomegalovirus exposure and HLA in healthy donors. Study conclusions and caveats: According to a later analysis, most TCR beta chains associated with CMV appeared HLA-restricted. TCR beta chain V- and J-gene trimming was linked, in a later analysis, to a missense variant in DCLRE1C.

The PCR employed 60 Vbeta primers together with 13 Jbeta primers. Produced via immunoSEQ multiplex PCR; TCRdb's table is partial and in-frame only. The sample has roughly 98,000 clones; roughly 74% are singletons. The sample was PBMCs. The source is a woman in her 70s in good health and CMV-seropositive. The chain couples TRBV6-5 to TRBJ2-7; 9 bases are a match to TRBD2. The CDR3 DNA reads TGTGCCAGCAGTTACAGCTACGCGGGAGGGCCTTACGAGCAGTACTTC. Translation: CASSYSYAGGPYEQYF.